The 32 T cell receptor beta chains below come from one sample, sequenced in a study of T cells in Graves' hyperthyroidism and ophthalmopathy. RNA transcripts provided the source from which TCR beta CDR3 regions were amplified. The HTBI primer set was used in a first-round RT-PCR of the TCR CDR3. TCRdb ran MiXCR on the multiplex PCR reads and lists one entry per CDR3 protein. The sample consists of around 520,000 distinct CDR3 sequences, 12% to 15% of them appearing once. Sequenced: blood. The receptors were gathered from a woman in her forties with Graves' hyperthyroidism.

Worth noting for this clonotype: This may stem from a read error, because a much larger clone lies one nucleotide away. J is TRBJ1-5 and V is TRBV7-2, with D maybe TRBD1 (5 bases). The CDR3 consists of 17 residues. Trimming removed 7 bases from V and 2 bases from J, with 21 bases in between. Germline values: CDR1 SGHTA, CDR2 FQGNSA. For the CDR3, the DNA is TGTGCCAGCATCTTGAGATGGGGCGAAGAGGGCAATCAGCCCCAGCATTTT. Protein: CASILRWGEEGNQPQHF. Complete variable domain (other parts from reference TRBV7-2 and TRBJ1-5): GAGVSQSPSNKVTEKGKDVELRCDPISGHTALYWYRQSLGQGLEFLIYFQGNSAPDKSGLPSDRFSAERTGGSVSTLTIQRTQQEDSAVYLCASILRWGEEGNQPQHFGDGTRLSIL.

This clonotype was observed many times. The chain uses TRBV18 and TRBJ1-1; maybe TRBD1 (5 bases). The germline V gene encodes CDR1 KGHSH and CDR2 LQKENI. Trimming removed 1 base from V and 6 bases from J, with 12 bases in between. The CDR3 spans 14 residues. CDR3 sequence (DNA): TGTGCCAGCTCACCACGGGACGTCAGGTCTGAAGCTTTCTTT. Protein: CASSPRDVRSEAFF.

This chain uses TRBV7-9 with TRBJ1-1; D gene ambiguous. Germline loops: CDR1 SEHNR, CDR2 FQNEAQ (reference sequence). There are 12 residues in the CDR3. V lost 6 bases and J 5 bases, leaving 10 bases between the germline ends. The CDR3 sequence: CASRIDQTEAFF. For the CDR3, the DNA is TGTGCCAGCAGGATAGATCAGACTGAAGCTTTCTTT.

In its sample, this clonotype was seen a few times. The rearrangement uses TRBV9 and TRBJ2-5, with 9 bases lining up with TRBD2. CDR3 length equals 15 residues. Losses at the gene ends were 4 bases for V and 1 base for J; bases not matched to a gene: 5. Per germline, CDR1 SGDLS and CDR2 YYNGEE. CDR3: CASSKTSGAQETQYF. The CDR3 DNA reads TGTGCCAGCAGCAAGACTAGCGGAGCCCAAGAGACCCAGTACTTC.

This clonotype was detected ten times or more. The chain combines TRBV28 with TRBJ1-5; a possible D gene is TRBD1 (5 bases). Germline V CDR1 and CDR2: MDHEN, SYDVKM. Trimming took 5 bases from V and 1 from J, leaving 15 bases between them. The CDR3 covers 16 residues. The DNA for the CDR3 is TGTGCCAGCAGTCTCGAAGGGACTATAAGCAATCAGCCCCAGCATTTT. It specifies CASSLEGTISNQPQHF.

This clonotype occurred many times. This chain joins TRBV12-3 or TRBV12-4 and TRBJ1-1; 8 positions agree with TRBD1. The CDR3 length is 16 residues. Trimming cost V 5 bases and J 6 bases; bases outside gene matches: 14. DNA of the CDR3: TGTGCCAGCAGTCAGGGGGCGGGGAGTTATGGGTCTGAAGCTTTCTTT. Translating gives CASSQGAGSYGSEAFF.

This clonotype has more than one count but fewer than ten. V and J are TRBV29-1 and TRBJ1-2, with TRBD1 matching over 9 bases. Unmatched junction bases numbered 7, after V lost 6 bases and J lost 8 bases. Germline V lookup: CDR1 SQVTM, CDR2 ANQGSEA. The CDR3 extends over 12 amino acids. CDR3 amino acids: CSVDRGSSGYTF. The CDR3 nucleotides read TGCAGCGTCGACAGGGGGTCGAGCGGCTACACCTTC. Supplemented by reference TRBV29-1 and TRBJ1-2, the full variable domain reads SAVISQKPSRDICQRGTSLTIQCQVDSQVTMMFWYRQQPGQSLTLIATANQGSEATYESGFVIDKFPISRPNLTFSTLTVSNMSPEDSSIYLCSVDRGSSGYTFGSGTRLTVV.

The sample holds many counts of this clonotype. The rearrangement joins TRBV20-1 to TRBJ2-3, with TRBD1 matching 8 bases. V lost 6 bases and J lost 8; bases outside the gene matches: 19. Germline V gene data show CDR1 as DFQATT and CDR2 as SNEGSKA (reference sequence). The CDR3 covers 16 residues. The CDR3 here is CSARTADRDGSATQYF. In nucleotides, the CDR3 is TGCAGTGCCCGGACCGCGGACAGGGATGGTAGCGCTACGCAGTATTTT.

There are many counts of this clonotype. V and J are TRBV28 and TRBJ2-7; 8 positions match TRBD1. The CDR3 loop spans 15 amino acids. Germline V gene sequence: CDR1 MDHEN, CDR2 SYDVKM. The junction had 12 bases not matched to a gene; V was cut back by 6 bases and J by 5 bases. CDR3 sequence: CASRGQVAEKNEQYF. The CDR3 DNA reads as TGTGCCAGCAGGGGACAGGTAGCGGAGAAGAACGAGCAGTACTTC.

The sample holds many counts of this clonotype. The CDR3 DNA reads as TGTGCCAGCAGTTCAGCATCAGGGGGCGCAACTAATGAAAAACTGTTTTTT. Its protein is CASSSASGGATNEKLFF. The chain employs TRBV28 and TRBJ1-4; TRBD1 aligns across 8 bases. The CDR3 is made up of 17 amino acids. CDR1 is MDHEN, CDR2 SYDVKM, per germline. Trimming took 4 bases from V and 0 from J; bases not matched to a gene: 7.

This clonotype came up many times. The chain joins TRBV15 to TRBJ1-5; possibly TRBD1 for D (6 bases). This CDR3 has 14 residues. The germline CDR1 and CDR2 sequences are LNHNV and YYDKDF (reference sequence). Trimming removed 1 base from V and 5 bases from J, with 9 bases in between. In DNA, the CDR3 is TGTGCCACCAGCAGAGGACAGGCGGATCAGCCCCAGCATTTT. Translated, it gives CATSRGQADQPQHF.

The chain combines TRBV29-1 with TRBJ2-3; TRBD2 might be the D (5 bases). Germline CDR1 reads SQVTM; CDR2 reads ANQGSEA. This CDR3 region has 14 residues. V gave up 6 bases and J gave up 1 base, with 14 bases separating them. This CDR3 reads CSVAGRDRTDTQYF. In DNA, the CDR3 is TGCAGCGTAGCCGGTCGGGATCGCACAGATACGCAGTATTTT.

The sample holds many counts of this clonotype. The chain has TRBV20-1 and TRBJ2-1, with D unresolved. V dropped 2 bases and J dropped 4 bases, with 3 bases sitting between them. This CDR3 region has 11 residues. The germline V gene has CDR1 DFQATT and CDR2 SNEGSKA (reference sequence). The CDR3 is CSARMYNEQFF. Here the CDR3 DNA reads TGCAGTGCTAGAATGTACAATGAGCAGTTCTTC.

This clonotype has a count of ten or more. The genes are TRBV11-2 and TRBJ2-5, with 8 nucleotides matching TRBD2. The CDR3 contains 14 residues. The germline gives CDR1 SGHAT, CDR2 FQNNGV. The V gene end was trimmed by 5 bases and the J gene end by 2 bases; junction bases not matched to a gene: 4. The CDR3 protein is CASSMGLEQETQYF. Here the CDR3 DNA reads TGTGCCAGCAGCATGGGACTAGAGCAAGAGACCCAGTACTTC.

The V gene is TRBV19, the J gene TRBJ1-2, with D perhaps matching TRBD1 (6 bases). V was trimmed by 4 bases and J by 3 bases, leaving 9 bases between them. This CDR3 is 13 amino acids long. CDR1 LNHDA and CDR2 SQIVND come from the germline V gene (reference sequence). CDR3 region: CASSTGQHYGYTF. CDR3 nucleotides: TGTGCCAGTAGTACCGGACAGCACTATGGCTACACCTTC.

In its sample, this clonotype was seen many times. This CDR3 reads CASRTQGYTGELFF. The DNA of the CDR3 is TGTGCCAGCAGGACACAGGGTTACACCGGGGAGCTGTTTTTT. The chain employs TRBV28 and TRBJ2-2, with D possibly TRBD1 on 6 matching bases. CDR1 and CDR2 from the germline V gene are MDHEN and SYDVKM. This CDR3 comprises 14 residues. V was cut by 6 bases and J by 3 bases, with 11 bases left in between.

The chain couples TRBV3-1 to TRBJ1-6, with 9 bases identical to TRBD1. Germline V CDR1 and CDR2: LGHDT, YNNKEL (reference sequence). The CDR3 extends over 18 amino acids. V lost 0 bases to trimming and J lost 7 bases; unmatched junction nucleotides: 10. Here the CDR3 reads CASSQDISGTGTNSPLHF. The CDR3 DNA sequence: TGTGCCAGCAGCCAAGATATTAGCGGGACAGGGACAAATTCACCCCTCCACTTT.

CDR3 coding DNA: TGCAGTGCTAGTACCGGGTCTGAAGCTTTCTTT. Amino acids: CSASTGSEAFF. The V gene is TRBV20-1, the J gene TRBJ1-1; D remains unclear. The CDR3 consists of 11 residues. V gave up 3 bases and J gave up 6 bases, with 8 bases separating them. Germline lookup yields CDR1 DFQATT and CDR2 SNEGSKA (reference sequence).

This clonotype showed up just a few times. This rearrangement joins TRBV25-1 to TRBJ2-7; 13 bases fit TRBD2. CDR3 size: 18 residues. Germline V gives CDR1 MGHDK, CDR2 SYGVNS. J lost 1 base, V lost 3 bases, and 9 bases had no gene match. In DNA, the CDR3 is TGTGCCAGCAGTGACCAGGGACTAGCGGGACTCTCATCCTACGAGCAGTACTTC. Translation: CASSDQGLAGLSSYEQYF.

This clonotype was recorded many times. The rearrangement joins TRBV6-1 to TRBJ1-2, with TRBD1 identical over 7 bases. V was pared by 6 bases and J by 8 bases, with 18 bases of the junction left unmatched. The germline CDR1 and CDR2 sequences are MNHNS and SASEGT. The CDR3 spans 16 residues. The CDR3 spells CASSVTRGGTVQGYTF. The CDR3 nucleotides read TGTGCCAGCAGCGTCACGAGGGGGGGGACAGTACAAGGCTACACCTTC.

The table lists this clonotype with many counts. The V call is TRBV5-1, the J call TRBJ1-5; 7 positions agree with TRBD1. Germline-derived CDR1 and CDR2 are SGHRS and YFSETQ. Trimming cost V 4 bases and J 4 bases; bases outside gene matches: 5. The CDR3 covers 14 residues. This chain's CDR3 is CASSEGQSNQPQHF. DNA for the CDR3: TGCGCCAGCAGCGAGGGACAGTCAAATCAGCCCCAGCATTTT.

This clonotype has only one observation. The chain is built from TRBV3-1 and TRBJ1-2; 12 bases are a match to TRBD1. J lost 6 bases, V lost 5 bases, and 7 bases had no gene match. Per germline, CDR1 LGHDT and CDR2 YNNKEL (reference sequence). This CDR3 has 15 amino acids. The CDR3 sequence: CASSFPGQGANGYTF. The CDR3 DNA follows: TGTGCCAGCAGCTTTCCGGGACAGGGGGCAAATGGCTACACCTTC.

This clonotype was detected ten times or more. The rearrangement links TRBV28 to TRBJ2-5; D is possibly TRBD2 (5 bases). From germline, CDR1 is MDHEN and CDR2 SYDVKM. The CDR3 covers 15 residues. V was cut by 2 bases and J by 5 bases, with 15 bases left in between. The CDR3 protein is CASSLGGAETETQYF. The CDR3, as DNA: TGTGCCAGCAGTTTAGGCGGAGCGGAGACGGAGACCCAGTACTTC.

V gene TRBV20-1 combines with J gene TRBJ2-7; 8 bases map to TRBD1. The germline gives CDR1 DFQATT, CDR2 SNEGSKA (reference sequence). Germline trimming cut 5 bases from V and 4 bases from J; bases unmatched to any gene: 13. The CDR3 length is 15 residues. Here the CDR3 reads CSAFTGGHRLYEQYF. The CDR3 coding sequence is TGCAGTGCTTTCACAGGGGGACACCGACTTTACGAGCAGTACTTC.

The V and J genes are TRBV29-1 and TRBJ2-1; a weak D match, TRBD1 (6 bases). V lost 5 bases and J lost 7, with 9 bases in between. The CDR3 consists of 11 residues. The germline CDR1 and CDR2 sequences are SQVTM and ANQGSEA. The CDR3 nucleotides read TGCAGCGTTACCGGGACAAATGAGCAGTTCTTC. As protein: CSVTGTNEQFF.

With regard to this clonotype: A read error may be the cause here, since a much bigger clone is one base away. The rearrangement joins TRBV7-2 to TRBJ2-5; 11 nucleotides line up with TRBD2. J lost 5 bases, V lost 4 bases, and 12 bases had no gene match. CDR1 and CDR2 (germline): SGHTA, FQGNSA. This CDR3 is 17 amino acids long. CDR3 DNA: TGTGCCAGCAGCTCCACCGTGACTAGCGGGAATTGGGAGACCCAGTACTTC. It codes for CASSSTVTSGNWETQYF.

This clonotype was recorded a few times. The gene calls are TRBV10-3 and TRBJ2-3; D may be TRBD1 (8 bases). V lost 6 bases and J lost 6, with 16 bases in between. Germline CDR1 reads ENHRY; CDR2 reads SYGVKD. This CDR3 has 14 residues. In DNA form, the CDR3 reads TGTGCCATCAGATCGGACAGGGAGGGGGATACGCAGTATTTT. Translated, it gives CAIRSDREGDTQYF.

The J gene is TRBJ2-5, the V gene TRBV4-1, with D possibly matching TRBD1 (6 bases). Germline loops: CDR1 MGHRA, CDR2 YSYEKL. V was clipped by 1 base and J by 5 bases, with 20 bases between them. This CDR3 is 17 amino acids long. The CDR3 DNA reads TGCGCCAGCAGCCAAGGGCCCCGCGACAGGCCGAACGAGACCCAGTACTTC. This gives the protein CASSQGPRDRPNETQYF.

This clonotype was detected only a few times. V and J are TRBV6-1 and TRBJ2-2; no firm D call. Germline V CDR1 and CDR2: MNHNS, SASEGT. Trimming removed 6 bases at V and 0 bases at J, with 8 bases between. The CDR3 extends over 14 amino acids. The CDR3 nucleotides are TGTGCCAGCAGGCTAGTATCGAACACCGGGGAGCTGTTTTTT. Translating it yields CASRLVSNTGELFF.

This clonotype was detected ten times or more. The CDR3 loop reads CASSPTGTDSYEQYF. In nucleotides, the CDR3 is TGTGCCAGCAGCCCGACAGGAACCGACTCCTACGAGCAGTACTTC. This chain connects TRBV7-8 to TRBJ2-7; D might be TRBD1 (6 bases). This CDR3 is 15 amino acids long. Trimming stripped 5 bases from V and 0 bases from J, with 14 bases between. Germline CDR1 and CDR2: SGHVS and FQNEAQ.

CDR3 coding DNA: TGCGCCAGCAGCTTGGCGGCCAGGGGAGGCTCCTACGAGCAGTACTTC. It yields the protein CASSLAARGGSYEQYF. J is TRBJ2-7 and V is TRBV5-1; possibly TRBD1 or TRBD2 for D (6 bases each). V lost 0 bases and J 0 bases, leaving 13 bases between the germline ends. The CDR3 runs 16 residues. Germline V gives CDR1 SGHRS, CDR2 YFSETQ.

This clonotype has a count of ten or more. The CDR3 sequence is CAWGPGLAKNIQYF. CDR3 nucleotides: TGTGCCTGGGGACCGGGACTAGCCAAAAACATTCAGTACTTC. The chain couples TRBV30 to TRBJ2-4; TRBD2 is a possible D gene (6 bases). With 5 bases removed from V and 0 bases from J, the gap between germline ends came to 11 bases. The CDR3 has 14 residues. CDR1 and CDR2 from the germline V gene are GTSNPN and SVGIG (reference sequence).